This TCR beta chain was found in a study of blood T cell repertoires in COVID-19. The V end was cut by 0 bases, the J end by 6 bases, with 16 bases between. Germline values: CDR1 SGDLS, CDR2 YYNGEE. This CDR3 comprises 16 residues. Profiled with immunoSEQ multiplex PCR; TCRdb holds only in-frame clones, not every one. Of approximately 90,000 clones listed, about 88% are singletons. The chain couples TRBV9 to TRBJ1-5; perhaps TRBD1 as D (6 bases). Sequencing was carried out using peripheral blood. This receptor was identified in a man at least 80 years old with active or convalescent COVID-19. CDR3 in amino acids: CASSVGAGEGPQPQHF. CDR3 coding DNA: TGTGCCAGCAGCGTAGGAGCAGGGGAGGGGCCTCAGCCCCAGCATTTT.